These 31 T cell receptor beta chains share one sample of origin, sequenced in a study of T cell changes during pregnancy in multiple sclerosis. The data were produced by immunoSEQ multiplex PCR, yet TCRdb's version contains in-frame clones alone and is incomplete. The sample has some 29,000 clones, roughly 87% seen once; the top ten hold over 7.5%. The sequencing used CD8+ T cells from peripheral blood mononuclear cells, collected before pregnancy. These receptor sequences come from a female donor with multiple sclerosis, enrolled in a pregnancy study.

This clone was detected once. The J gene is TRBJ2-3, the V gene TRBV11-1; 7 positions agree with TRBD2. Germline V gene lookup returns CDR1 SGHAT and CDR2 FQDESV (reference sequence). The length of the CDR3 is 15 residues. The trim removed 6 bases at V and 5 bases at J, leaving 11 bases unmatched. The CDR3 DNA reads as TGTGCCAGCAGTCCAAGTCCTAGCGGAAAAGATACGCAGTATTTT. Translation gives CASSPSPSGKDTQYF.

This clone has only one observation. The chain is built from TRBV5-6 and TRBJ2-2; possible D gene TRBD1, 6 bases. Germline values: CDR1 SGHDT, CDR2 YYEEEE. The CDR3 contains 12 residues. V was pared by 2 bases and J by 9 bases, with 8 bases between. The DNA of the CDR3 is TGTGCCAGCAGCTTACAGGGTCGGGAGCTGTTTTTT. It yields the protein CASSLQGRELFF.

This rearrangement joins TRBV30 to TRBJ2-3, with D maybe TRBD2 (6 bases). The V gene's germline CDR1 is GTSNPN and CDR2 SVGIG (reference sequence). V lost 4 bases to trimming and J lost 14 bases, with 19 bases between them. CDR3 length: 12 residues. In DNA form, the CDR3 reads TGTGCCTGGAATGCGGGATCGGTTTTTCGGTATTTT. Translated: CAWNAGSVFRYF.

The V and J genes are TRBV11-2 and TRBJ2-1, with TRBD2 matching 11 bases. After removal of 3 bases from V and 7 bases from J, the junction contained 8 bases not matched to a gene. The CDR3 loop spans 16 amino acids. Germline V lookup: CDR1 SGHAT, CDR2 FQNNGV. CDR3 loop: CASSFLLAGAGNEQFF. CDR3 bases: TGTGCCAGCAGCTTCCTACTAGCGGGAGCGGGGAATGAGCAGTTCTTC.

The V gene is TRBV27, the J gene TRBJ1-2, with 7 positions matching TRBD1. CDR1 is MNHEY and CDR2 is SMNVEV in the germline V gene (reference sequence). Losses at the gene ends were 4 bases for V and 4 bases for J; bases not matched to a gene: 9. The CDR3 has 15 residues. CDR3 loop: CASSSLQGYRYGYTF. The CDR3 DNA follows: TGTGCCAGCAGTTCGCTACAGGGGTATCGCTATGGCTACACCTTC.

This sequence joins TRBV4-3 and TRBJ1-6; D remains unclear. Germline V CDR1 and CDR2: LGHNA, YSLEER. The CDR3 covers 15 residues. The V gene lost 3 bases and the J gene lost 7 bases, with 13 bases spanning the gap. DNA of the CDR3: TGCGCCAGCAGCCAGAATTTAGCTGGGAATTCACCCCTCCACTTT. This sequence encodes CASSQNLAGNSPLHF.

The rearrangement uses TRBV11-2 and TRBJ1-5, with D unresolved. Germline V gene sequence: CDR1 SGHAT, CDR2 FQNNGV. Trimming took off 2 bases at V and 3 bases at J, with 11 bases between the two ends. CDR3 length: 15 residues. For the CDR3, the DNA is TGTGCCAGCAGCTTAAACCTTGGCACCAATCAGCCCCAGCATTTT. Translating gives CASSLNLGTNQPQHF.

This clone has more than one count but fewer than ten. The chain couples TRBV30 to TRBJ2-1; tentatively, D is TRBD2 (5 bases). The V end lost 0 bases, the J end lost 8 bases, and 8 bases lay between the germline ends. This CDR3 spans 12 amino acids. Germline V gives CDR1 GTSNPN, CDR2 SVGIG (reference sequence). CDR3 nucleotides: TGTGCCTGGAGTGTACTCGGGGATGAGCAGTTCTTC. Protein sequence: CAWSVLGDEQFF.

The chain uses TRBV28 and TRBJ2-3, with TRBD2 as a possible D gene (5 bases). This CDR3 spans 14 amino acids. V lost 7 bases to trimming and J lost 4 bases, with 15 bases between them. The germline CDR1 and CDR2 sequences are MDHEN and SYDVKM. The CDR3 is CASTGGFNSDTQYF. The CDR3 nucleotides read TGTGCCAGCACCGGCGGGTTTAATTCAGATACGCAGTATTTT.

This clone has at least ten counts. DNA for the CDR3: TGTGCCTGGGGAGGTACGGACACTGAAGCTTTCTTT. It is translated as CAWGGTDTEAFF. This chain uses TRBV30 with TRBJ1-1, with D uncertain. This CDR3 region has 12 residues. V gave up 5 bases and J gave up 3 bases, with 10 bases separating them. Germline V gene sequence: CDR1 GTSNPN, CDR2 SVGIG (reference sequence).

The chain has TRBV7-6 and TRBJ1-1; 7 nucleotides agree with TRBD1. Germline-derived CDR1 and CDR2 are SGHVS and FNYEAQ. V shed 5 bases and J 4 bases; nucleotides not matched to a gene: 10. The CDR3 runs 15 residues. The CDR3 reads CASSETGFQFTEAFF. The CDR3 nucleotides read TGTGCCAGCAGCGAGACAGGGTTTCAGTTCACTGAAGCTTTCTTT. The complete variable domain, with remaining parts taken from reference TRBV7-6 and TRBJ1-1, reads GAGVSQSPRYKVTKRGQDVALRCDPISGHVSLYWYRQALGQGPEFLTYFNYEAQQDKSGLPNDRFSAERPEGSISTLTIQRTEQRDSAMYRCASSETGFQFTEAFFGQGTRLTVV.

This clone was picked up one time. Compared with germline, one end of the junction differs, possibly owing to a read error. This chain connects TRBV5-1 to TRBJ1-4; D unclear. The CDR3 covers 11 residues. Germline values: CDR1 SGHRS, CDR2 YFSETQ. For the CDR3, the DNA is TGCGCCAGCAGCTTGGATGAAAAACTGCTTTTT. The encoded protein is CASSLDEKLLF.

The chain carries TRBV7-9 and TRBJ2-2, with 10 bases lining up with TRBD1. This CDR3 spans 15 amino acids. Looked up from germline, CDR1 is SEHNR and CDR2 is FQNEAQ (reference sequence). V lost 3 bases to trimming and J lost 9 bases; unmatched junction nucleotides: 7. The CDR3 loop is CASSFDRGLDRELFF. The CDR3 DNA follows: TGTGCCAGCAGCTTCGACAGGGGGCTCGATCGGGAGCTGTTTTTT.

CDR3: CASSENSEQYF. The CDR3 DNA is TGTGCCAGCAGCGAGAACAGCGAGCAGTACTTC. The J gene is TRBJ2-7, the V gene TRBV6-1; D not certain. This CDR3 is built from 11 residues. The germline V gene encodes CDR1 MNHNS and CDR2 SASEGT. Trimming stripped 6 bases from V and 6 bases from J, with 9 bases between.

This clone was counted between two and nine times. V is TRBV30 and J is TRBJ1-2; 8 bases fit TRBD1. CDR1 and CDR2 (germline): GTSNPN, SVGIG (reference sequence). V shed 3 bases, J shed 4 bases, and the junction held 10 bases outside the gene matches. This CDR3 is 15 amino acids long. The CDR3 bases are TGTGCCTGGAGGATGCGTACAGGGGGTTTCTATGGCTACACCTTC. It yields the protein CAWRMRTGGFYGYTF.

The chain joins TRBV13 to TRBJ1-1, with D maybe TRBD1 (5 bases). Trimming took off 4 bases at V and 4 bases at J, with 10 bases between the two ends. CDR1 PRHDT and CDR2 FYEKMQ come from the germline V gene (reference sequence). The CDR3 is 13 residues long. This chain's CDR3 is CASSSGGSTEAFF. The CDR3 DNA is TGTGCCAGCAGCTCGGGGGGGAGCACTGAAGCTTTCTTT. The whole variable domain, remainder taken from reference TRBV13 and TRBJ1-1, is AAGVIQSPRHLIKEKRETATLKCYPIPRHDTVYWYQQGPGQDPQFLISFYEKMQSDKGSIPDRFSAQQFSDYHSELNMSSLELGDSALYFCASSSGGSTEAFFGQGTRLTVV.

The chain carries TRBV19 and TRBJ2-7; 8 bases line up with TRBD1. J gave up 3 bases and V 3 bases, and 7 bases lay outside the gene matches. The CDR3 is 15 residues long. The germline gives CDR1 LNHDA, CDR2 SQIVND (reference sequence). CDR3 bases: TGTGCCAGTAGTATGGGACAGGAAGCGATCTACGAGCAGTACTTC. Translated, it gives CASSMGQEAIYEQYF.

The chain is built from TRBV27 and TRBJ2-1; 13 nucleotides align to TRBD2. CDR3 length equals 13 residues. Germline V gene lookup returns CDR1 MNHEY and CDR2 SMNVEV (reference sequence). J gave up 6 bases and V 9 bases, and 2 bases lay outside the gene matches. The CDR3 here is CARGTSGVNEQFF. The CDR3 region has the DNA TGTGCCAGAGGGACTAGCGGGGTCAATGAGCAGTTCTTC.

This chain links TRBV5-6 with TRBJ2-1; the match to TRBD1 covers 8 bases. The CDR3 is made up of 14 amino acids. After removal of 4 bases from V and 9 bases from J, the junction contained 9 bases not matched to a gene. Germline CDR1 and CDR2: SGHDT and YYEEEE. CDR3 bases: TGTGCCAGCAGCATCACCCTCCAGGGGGCTGAGCAGTTCTTC. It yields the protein CASSITLQGAEQFF.

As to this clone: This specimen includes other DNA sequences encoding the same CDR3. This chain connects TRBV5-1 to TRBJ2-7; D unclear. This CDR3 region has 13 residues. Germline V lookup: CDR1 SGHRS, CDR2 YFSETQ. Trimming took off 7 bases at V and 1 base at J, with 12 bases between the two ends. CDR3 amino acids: CASSPTESYEQYF. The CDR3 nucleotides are TGCGCCAGCTCCCCCACAGAATCCTACGAGCAGTACTTC.

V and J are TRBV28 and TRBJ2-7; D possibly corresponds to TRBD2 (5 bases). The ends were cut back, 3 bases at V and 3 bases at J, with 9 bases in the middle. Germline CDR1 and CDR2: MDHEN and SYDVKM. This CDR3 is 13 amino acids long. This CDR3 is CASSFEGIYEQYF. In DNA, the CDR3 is TGTGCCAGCAGTTTCGAGGGTATCTACGAGCAGTACTTC.

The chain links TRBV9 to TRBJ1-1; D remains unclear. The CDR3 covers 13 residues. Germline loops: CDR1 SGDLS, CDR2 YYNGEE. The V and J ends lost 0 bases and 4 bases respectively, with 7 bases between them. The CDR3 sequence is CASSVGSGTEAFF. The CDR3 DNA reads TGTGCCAGCAGCGTAGGGTCGGGCACTGAAGCTTTCTTT.

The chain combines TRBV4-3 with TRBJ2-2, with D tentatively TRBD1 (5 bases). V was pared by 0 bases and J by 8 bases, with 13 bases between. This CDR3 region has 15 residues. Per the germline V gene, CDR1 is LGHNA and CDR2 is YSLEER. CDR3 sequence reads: CASSQDRVSLGELFF. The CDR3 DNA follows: TGCGCCAGCAGCCAAGACAGGGTATCTCTTGGGGAGCTGTTTTTT.

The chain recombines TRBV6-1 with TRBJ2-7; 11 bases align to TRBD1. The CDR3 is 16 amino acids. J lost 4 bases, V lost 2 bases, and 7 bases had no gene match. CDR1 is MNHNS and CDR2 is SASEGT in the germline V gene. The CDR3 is CASSEWLGQGGYEQYF. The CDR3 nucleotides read TGTGCCAGCAGTGAATGGTTGGGACAGGGGGGTTACGAGCAGTACTTC.

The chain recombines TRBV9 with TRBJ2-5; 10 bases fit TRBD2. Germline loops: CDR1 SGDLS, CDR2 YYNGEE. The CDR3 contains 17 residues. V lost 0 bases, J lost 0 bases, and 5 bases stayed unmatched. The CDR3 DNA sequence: TGTGCCAGCAGCGTAGAAGGTAGCGGGGGGTACCAAGAGACCCAGTACTTC. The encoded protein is CASSVEGSGGYQETQYF.

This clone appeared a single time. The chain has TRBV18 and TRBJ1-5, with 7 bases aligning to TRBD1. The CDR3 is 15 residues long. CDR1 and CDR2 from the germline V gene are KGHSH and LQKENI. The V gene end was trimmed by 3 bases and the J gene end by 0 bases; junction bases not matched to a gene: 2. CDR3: CASSPTGNSNQPQHF. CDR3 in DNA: TGTGCCAGCTCACCGACAGGGAATAGCAATCAGCCCCAGCATTTT.

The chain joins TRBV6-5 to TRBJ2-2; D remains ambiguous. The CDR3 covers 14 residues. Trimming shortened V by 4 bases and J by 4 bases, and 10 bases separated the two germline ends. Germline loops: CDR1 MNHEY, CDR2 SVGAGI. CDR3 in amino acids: CASSSYLPTGELFF. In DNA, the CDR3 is TGTGCCAGCAGTTCTTACTTACCCACCGGGGAGCTGTTTTTT.

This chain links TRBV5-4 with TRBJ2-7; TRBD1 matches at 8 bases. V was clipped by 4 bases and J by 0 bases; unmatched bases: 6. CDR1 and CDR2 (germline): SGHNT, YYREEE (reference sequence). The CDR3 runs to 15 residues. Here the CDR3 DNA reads TGTGCCAGCAGCGGGGTGACAGGGGCCTCCTACGAGCAGTACTTC. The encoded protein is CASSGVTGASYEQYF.

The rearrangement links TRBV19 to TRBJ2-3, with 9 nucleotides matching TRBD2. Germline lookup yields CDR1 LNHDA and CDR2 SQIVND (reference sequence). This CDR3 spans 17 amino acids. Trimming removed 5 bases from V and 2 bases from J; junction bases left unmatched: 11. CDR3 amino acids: CASSERIAGEYTDTQYF. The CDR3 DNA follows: TGTGCCAGTAGTGAGAGGATAGCGGGAGAGTACACAGATACGCAGTATTTT.

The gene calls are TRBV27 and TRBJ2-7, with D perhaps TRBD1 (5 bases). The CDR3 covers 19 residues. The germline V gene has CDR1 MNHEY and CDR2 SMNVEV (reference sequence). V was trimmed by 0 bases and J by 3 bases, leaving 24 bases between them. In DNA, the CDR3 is TGTGCCAGCAGTTTATCCCATCCATTAAAATATACAGGTGACTACGAGCAGTACTTC. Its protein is CASSLSHPLKYTGDYEQYF.

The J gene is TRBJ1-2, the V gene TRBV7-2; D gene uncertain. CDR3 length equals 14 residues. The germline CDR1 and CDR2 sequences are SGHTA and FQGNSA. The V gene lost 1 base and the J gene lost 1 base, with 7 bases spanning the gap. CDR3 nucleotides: TGTGCCAGCAGCTTAGACACATTTAACTATGGCTACACCTTC. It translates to CASSLDTFNYGYTF. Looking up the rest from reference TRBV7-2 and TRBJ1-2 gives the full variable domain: GAGVSQSPSNKVTEKGKDVELRCDPISGHTALYWYRQSLGQGLEFLIYFQGNSAPDKSGLPSDRFSAERTGGSVSTLTIQRTQQEDSAVYLCASSLDTFNYGYTFGSGTRLTVV.